Following are 5 T cell receptor beta chains from one sample sequenced in a study of blood T cell repertoires in COVID-19. Clones were read by immunoSEQ multiplex PCR, and TCRdb kept only the in-frame ones, dropping some. The data show around 160,000 clones, roughly 80% seen once. Sequenced material: PBMCs or T cells enriched from blood (not recorded which). The source is a woman aged 55-70 years who had recovered from COVID-19.

The rearrangement links TRBV20-1 to TRBJ1-2; D is uncertain. The germline V gene has CDR1 DFQATT and CDR2 SNEGSKA (reference sequence). The CDR3 loop spans 11 amino acids. Trimming took off 0 bases at V and 5 bases at J, with 4 bases between the two ends. For the CDR3, the DNA is TGCAGTGCTAGAGAAGAGTATGGCTACACCTTC. The encoded protein is CSAREEYGYTF.

The chain links TRBV5-5 to TRBJ1-1; D gene uncertain. Germline V gene sequence: CDR1 SGHKS, CDR2 YYEKEE (reference sequence). This CDR3 has 13 residues. V was pared by 0 bases and J by 10 bases, with 13 bases between. CDR3 protein: CASSLDWGAGAFF. CDR3 DNA sequence: TGTGCCAGCAGCTTGGATTGGGGAGCTGGAGCTTTCTTT.

This rearrangement joins TRBV18 to TRBJ1-1; 10 bases match TRBD1. Germline CDR1 is KGHSH and CDR2 is LQKENI. The CDR3 extends over 17 amino acids. V dropped 4 bases and J dropped 5; count of bases not matched to a gene: 13. The CDR3 nucleotides are TGTGCCAGCTCACGGGCGGGACAGGGGATAGTGGAAACTGAAGCTTTCTTT. Translating gives CASSRAGQGIVETEAFF.

The J gene is TRBJ1-1, the V gene TRBV5-1; 12 bases match TRBD1. CDR3 length: 15 residues. Germline trimming cut 0 bases from V and 4 bases from J; bases unmatched to any gene: 1. CDR1 and CDR2 from the germline V gene are SGHRS and YFSETQ. The CDR3 DNA reads as TGCGCCAGCAGCTTGGGGGACAGGGGGCTCACTGAAGCTTTCTTT. Translation: CASSLGDRGLTEAFF. Drawing the rest from reference TRBV5-1 and TRBJ1-1, the complete variable domain is KAGVTQTPRYLIKTRGQQVTLSCSPISGHRSVSWYQQTPGQGLQFLFEYFSETQRNKGNFPGRFSGRQFSNSRSEMNVSTLELGDSALYLCASSLGDRGLTEAFFGQGTRLTVV.

The CDR3 is CSATGERGYTF. In nucleotides, the CDR3 is TGCAGTGCTACAGGGGAGCGCGGCTACACCTTC. V gene TRBV20-1 combines with J gene TRBJ1-2, with D perhaps TRBD1 (6 bases). This CDR3 contains 11 residues. In germline, CDR1 is DFQATT, CDR2 SNEGSKA (reference sequence). Trimming removed 4 bases from V and 8 bases from J, with 11 bases in between.